Listed here are 25 T cell receptor beta chains from one sample, sequenced in a study of cytotoxic CD8 clonotypes in ibrutinib-treated CLL. TCRdb keeps only in-frame clones here, not all; method: immunoSEQ multiplex PCR. This sample has tens of thousands of clones, with about 80% found just once. Sequencing used PBMCs, obtained after 36 months of ibrutinib treatment. The receptors were gathered from a human donor with chronic lymphocytic leukemia.

This clone was seen only a few times. The chain recombines TRBV9 with TRBJ2-3, with 8 bases identical to TRBD1. The CDR3 is 16 amino acids. The V and J ends lost 0 bases and 5 bases, in that order; junction bases with no gene match: 8. Per the germline V gene, CDR1 is SGDLS and CDR2 is YYNGEE. The CDR3 sequence: CASSVALTGGVDTQYF. Here the CDR3 DNA reads TGTGCCAGCAGCGTAGCTCTAACAGGGGGAGTAGATACGCAGTATTTT. Full variable domain (remainder filled in from reference TRBV9 and TRBJ2-3): DSGVTQTPKHLITATGQRVTLRCSPRSGDLSVYWYQQSLDQGLQFLIQYYNGEERAKGNILERFSAQQFPDLHSELNLSSLELGDSALYFCASSVALTGGVDTQYFGPGTRLTVL.

The chain carries TRBV7-3 and TRBJ2-1; 8 bases fit TRBD2. Germline CDR1 is SGHTA and CDR2 is FQGTGA. V lost 4 bases and J lost 0; bases outside the gene matches: 8. This CDR3 contains 17 residues. Written as DNA, the CDR3 is TGTGCCAGCAGCTCATCCGAGCGGGGGAGCTCCTACAATGAGCAGTTCTTC. The encoded protein is CASSSSERGSSYNEQFF.

CDR3 residues: CASRTTSGGHTGELFF. CDR3 coding DNA: TGTGCCAGTAGGACGACTAGCGGGGGTCACACCGGGGAGCTGTTTTTT. The chain links TRBV19 to TRBJ2-2; the match to TRBD2 covers 12 bases. Germline CDR1 is LNHDA and CDR2 is SQIVND (reference sequence). J lost 3 bases, V lost 6 bases, and 5 bases had no gene match. The CDR3 is 16 residues long.

The J gene is TRBJ2-1, the V gene TRBV5-6; 8 positions match TRBD2. CDR1 and CDR2 (germline): SGHDT, YYEEEE. Germline trimming cut 0 bases from V and 6 bases from J; bases unmatched to any gene: 11. The CDR3 loop spans 17 amino acids. The CDR3, as DNA: TGTGCCAGCAGCTTGGAGGGGGGACTAGGAGGGCGCAATGAGCAGTTCTTC. This codes for CASSLEGGLGGRNEQFF.

The chain uses TRBV7-9 and TRBJ2-7, with 9 bases aligning to TRBD1. The CDR3 has 16 residues. Germline CDR1 is SEHNR and CDR2 is FQNEAQ (reference sequence). With 4 bases clipped from V and 2 bases from J, the junction kept 9 bases outside the gene matches. CDR3: CASSSQGGTGTYEQYF. The CDR3 region has the DNA TGTGCCAGCAGCTCCCAGGGTGGGACAGGGACCTACGAGCAGTACTTC. Looking up the rest from reference TRBV7-9 and TRBJ2-7 gives the full variable domain: DTGVSQNPRHKITKRGQNVTFRCDPISEHNRLYWYRQTLGQGPEFLTYFQNEAQLEKSRLLSDRFSAERPKGSFSTLEIQRTEQGDSAMYLCASSSQGGTGTYEQYFGPGTRLTVT.

The V gene is TRBV5-6, the J gene TRBJ1-2, with D uncertain. This CDR3 spans 14 amino acids. Trimming removed 4 bases from V and 2 bases from J, with 12 bases in between. Germline V CDR1 and CDR2: SGHDT, YYEEEE. CDR3 sequence (DNA): TGTGCCAGCAGCGCCGAGGCGCGAAACTATGGCTACACCTTC. This encodes CASSAEARNYGYTF.

The gene calls are TRBV11-2 and TRBJ2-1; 10 bases line up with TRBD2. CDR3 size: 14 residues. Germline CDR1 and CDR2: SGHAT and FQNNGV. V gave up 10 bases and J gave up 6 bases; unmatched junction bases: 9. CDR3 bases: TGTGCCACCACAGCCCCTAGCGGGGGCAATGAGCAGTTCTTC. Translated: CATTAPSGGNEQFF.

This rearrangement joins TRBV19 to TRBJ2-5; 8 nucleotides agree with TRBD1. Matching the DNA end better, TRBJ2-7 makes the J call doubtful. From germline, CDR1 is LNHDA and CDR2 SQIVND (reference sequence). The CDR3 spans 15 residues. CDR3 DNA: TGTGCCAGTAGTACCCTCGGACAGGGCTCCTACGAGCAGTACTTC. Protein: CASSTLGQGSYEQYF.

This chain's CDR3 is CASSHTAAGDEKLFF. The CDR3 nucleotides are TGTGCCAGCAGCCACACGGCGGCCGGGGATGAAAAACTGTTTTTT. V is TRBV4-2 and J is TRBJ1-4; unclear D gene. Germline lookup yields CDR1 LGHNA and CDR2 YNFKEQ. The CDR3 runs to 15 residues. V was clipped by 3 bases and J by 6 bases, with 14 bases between them.

This chain links TRBV9 with TRBJ1-2, with no clear D. Trimming left V 3 bases short and J 4 bases short, with 16 bases between. Germline V gene lookup returns CDR1 SGDLS and CDR2 YYNGEE. The CDR3 extends over 15 amino acids. The CDR3 DNA follows: TGTGCCAGCAGCGGACCCGGAGGTAACGTCTATGGCTACACCTTC. This gives the protein CASSGPGGNVYGYTF.

This clone has more than one count but fewer than ten. The V and J genes are TRBV9 and TRBJ2-7, with 7 bases that match TRBD1. The CDR3 covers 13 residues. From germline, CDR1 is SGDLS and CDR2 YYNGEE. V shed 3 bases, J shed 5 bases, and the junction held 5 bases outside the gene matches. CDR3 coding DNA: TGTGCCAGCAGCGCAGGGGGTATCCACGAGCAGTACTTC. Amino acids: CASSAGGIHEQYF.

J is TRBJ2-1 and V is TRBV4-3; no reliable D call. V lost 0 bases, J lost 10 bases, and 13 bases lay in between. The CDR3 length is 14 residues. Germline loops: CDR1 LGHNA, CDR2 YSLEER. CDR3 loop: CASSQDQTAGEQFF. For the CDR3, the DNA is TGCGCCAGCAGCCAAGATCAGACTGCTGGGGAGCAGTTCTTC.

This clone appeared a few times. This sequence joins TRBV14 and TRBJ1-1; TRBD1 might be the D (5 bases). This CDR3 contains 15 residues. Germline CDR1 reads SGHDN; CDR2 reads FVKESK. V lost 0 bases and J lost 1, with 9 bases in between. The CDR3 is CASSQDSRGNTEAFF. The CDR3 coding sequence is TGTGCCAGCAGCCAAGATAGTAGGGGGAACACTGAAGCTTTCTTT.

CDR3 residues: CASSQGDRSMEGYTF. The DNA for the CDR3 is TGTGCCAGCAGCCAAGGGGACCGATCTATGGAGGGCTACACCTTC. V and J are TRBV4-2 and TRBJ1-2; D perhaps matches TRBD1 (5 bases). The length of the CDR3 is 15 residues. V was shortened by 1 base and J by 8 bases, with 17 bases between the two germline ends. CDR1 and CDR2 (germline): LGHNA, YNFKEQ.

This clone was counted once. The chain carries TRBV7-3 and TRBJ2-3, with 10 bases lining up with TRBD2. Trimming at V came to 4 bases and at J to 6 bases, leaving 10 bases not matched to a gene. This CDR3 is built from 16 residues. Germline V lookup: CDR1 SGHTA, CDR2 FQGTGA. CDR3 DNA: TGTGCCAGCAGCTCCCCCGGGACTAGCGATTTCGATACGCAGTATTTT. Its protein is CASSSPGTSDFDTQYF.

This clone turned up a few times. The rearrangement joins TRBV4-1 to TRBJ2-1, with D possibly called TRBD1 or TRBD2 (5 bases each). This CDR3 region has 14 residues. V was cut by 4 bases and J by 5 bases, with 12 bases left in between. Germline V gene lookup returns CDR1 MGHRA and CDR2 YSYEKL. Here the CDR3 reads CASSRASGHNEQFF. The CDR3 nucleotides are TGCGCCAGCAGCCGGGCTTCGGGGCACAATGAGCAGTTCTTC.

This chain joins TRBV19 and TRBJ1-6; maybe TRBD1 (5 bases). Per germline, CDR1 LNHDA and CDR2 SQIVND (reference sequence). The CDR3 is made up of 14 amino acids. Trimming took off 7 bases at V and 7 bases at J, with 14 bases between the two ends. The CDR3: CASTVLQGNSPLHF. Written as DNA, the CDR3 is TGTGCCAGTACTGTCCTTCAGGGCAATTCACCCCTCCACTTT.

In its sample, this clone was seen a few times. The chain couples TRBV7-9 to TRBJ1-2; 8 bases line up with TRBD1. The length of the CDR3 is 14 residues. V dropped 5 bases and J dropped 3; count of bases not matched to a gene: 5. Per the germline V gene, CDR1 is SEHNR and CDR2 is FQNEAQ (reference sequence). CDR3 sequence reads: CASSHSGGYYGYTF. In DNA, the CDR3 is TGTGCCAGCAGCCATTCAGGGGGCTACTATGGCTACACCTTC. Using reference TRBV7-9 and TRBJ1-2 for the parts outside the CDR3, the full variable domain is DTGVSQNPRHKITKRGQNVTFRCDPISEHNRLYWYRQTLGQGPEFLTYFQNEAQLEKSRLLSDRFSAERPKGSFSTLEIQRTEQGDSAMYLCASSHSGGYYGYTFGSGTRLTVV.

This chain joins TRBV5-4 and TRBJ1-3; D remains ambiguous. The CDR3 spans 13 residues. Germline V gene sequence: CDR1 SGHNT, CDR2 YYREEE (reference sequence). Between the trimmed V and J ends, which lost 10 bases and 3 bases, there was a span of 14 bases. For the CDR3, the DNA is TGTGCCGGGGAAGATCCTGGTGGAAACACCATATATTTT. It encodes CAGEDPGGNTIYF. The variable domain in full, completed from reference TRBV5-4 and TRBJ1-3, reads ETGVTQSPTHLIKTRGQQVTLRCSSQSGHNTVSWYQQALGQGPQFIFQYYREEENGRGNFPPRFSGLQFPNYSSELNVNALELDDSALYLCAGEDPGGNTIYFGEGSWLTVV.

The chain is built from TRBV9 and TRBJ1-1; D is unresolved. Trimming took 4 bases from V and 1 from J, leaving 8 bases between them. The CDR3 covers 13 residues. Germline CDR1 and CDR2: SGDLS and YYNGEE. CDR3: CASSTAANTEAFF. DNA for the CDR3: TGTGCCAGCAGCACGGCGGCGAACACTGAAGCTTTCTTT.

For this clone: This same CDR3 is encoded by further DNA sequences in the sample. The rearrangement joins TRBV20-1 to TRBJ2-5; D not certain. This CDR3 region has 10 residues. V lost 7 bases to trimming and J lost 2 bases, with 5 bases between them. Germline V gene lookup returns CDR1 DFQATT and CDR2 SNEGSKA (reference sequence). CDR3 DNA: TGCAGTGGGTTGCAAGAGACCCAGTACTTC. It encodes CSGLQETQYF.

This chain links TRBV7-3 with TRBJ2-3; D unresolved. CDR3 length: 13 amino acids. Trimming took 5 bases from V and 3 from J, leaving 9 bases between them. Germline CDR1 is SGHTA and CDR2 is FQGTGA. The CDR3 is CASSLLGTDTQYF. The CDR3 coding sequence is TGTGCCAGCAGCCTCCTTGGGACAGATACGCAGTATTTT.

The rearrangement uses TRBV29-1 and TRBJ1-1, with D perhaps TRBD1 (6 bases). V was pared by 4 bases and J by 10 bases, with 22 bases between. This CDR3 region has 14 residues. Germline V gene data show CDR1 as SQVTM and CDR2 as ANQGSEA. As DNA, the CDR3 is TGCAGCGTTGCCCACAGGGTCCCCGGGGTAGGAGCTTTCTTT. This translates into CSVAHRVPGVGAFF.

V usage is TRBV5-4 and J usage is TRBJ2-7, with TRBD2 matching 13 bases. The germline V gene has CDR1 SGHNT and CDR2 YYREEE (reference sequence). This CDR3 has 16 residues. The V segment lost 4 bases and the J segment 2 bases; nucleotides outside the gene matches: 6. The CDR3 DNA reads TGTGCCAGCAGCCCCGGACTAGCGGGGGAGACCTACGAGCAGTACTTC. This encodes CASSPGLAGETYEQYF. Full variable domain (remainder filled in from reference TRBV5-4 and TRBJ2-7): ETGVTQSPTHLIKTRGQQVTLRCSSQSGHNTVSWYQQALGQGPQFIFQYYREEENGRGNFPPRFSGLQFPNYSSELNVNALELDDSALYLCASSPGLAGETYEQYFGPGTRLTVT.

This CDR3 reads CASSSSSYEQYF. CDR3 nucleotide sequence: TGTGCCAGCAGCTCTAGCTCCTACGAGCAGTACTTC. This chain joins TRBV7-2 and TRBJ2-7; no clear D gene. CDR3 length: 12 residues. The V gene lost 4 bases and the J gene lost 0 bases, with 4 bases spanning the gap. CDR1 and CDR2 (germline): SGHTA, FQGNSA.